One sample yielded the 6 T cell receptor beta chains listed below, sequenced in a study of blood T cell repertoires in COVID-19. Here immunoSEQ multiplex PCR was the method, and the copy in TCRdb shows in-frame clones only, minus some. The sample includes approximately 210,000 clones, 80% of them seen just once. The specimen was PBMCs or T cells enriched from blood (not recorded which). The source of these receptors is a young man with acute COVID-19.

This sequence joins TRBV15 and TRBJ1-2; D not resolved. CDR1 and CDR2 (germline): LNHNV, YYDKDF (reference sequence). The CDR3 loop spans 17 amino acids. V gave up 0 bases and J gave up 4 bases, with 18 bases separating them. The CDR3 coding sequence is TGTGCCACCAGCAGAGAAGGCGTCGATCGAACGGGCTATGGCTACACCTTC. Encoded protein: CATSREGVDRTGYGYTF. Full variable domain (outside the CDR3, taken from reference TRBV15 and TRBJ1-2): DAMVIQNPRYQVTQFGKPVTLSCSQTLNHNVMYWYQQKSSQAPKLLFHYYDKDFNNEADTPDNFQSRRPNTSFCFLDIRSPGLGDTAMYLCATSREGVDRTGYGYTFGSGTRLTVV.

This chain connects TRBV27 to TRBJ1-2; D unresolved. The V end was cut by 5 bases, the J end by 0 bases, with 22 bases between. Germline V gives CDR1 MNHEY, CDR2 SMNVEV (reference sequence). The CDR3 extends over 18 amino acids. CDR3 region: CASSPNPAADLANYGYTF. CDR3 bases: TGTGCCAGCAGTCCGAACCCGGCGGCAGACCTAGCTAACTATGGCTACACCTTC.

V is TRBV20-1 and J is TRBJ2-5; 8 bases are shared with TRBD2. Germline CDR1 and CDR2: DFQATT and SNEGSKA (reference sequence). The CDR3 spans 14 residues. V dropped 3 bases and J dropped 2; count of bases not matched to a gene: 5. This CDR3 is CSASSGGRQETQYF. CDR3 bases: TGCAGTGCTAGTTCGGGGGGGCGTCAAGAGACCCAGTACTTC.

A few counts support this clone. CDR3 coding DNA: TGTGCCAGCTCGAGGGACAGGACGACTGAAGCTTTCTTT. This codes for CASSRDRTTEAFF. J is TRBJ1-1 and V is TRBV18, with 8 bases that match TRBD1. CDR3 length: 13 residues. Losses at the gene ends were 6 bases for V and 5 bases for J; bases not matched to a gene: 5. Germline CDR1 and CDR2: KGHSH and LQKENI.

The chain couples TRBV30 to TRBJ1-1; D possibly corresponds to TRBD1 (5 bases). V was pared by 8 bases and J by 6 bases, with 19 bases between. This CDR3 is 13 amino acids long. Germline V lookup: CDR1 GTSNPN, CDR2 SVGIG (reference sequence). DNA for the CDR3: TGTGCCAGCCGACAGTTTTCGGGCGCTGAAGCTTTCTTT. Translating it yields CASRQFSGAEAFF. The entire variable domain, with the rest obtained from reference TRBV30 and TRBJ1-1, is as follows: SQTIHQWPATLVQPVGSPLSLECTVEGTSNPNLYWYRQAAGRGLQLLFYSVGIGQISSEVPQNLSASRPQDRQFILSSKKLLLSDSGFYLCASRQFSGAEAFFGQGTRLTVV.

Remarks on this clone: Germline is not matched at one junction end, which may reflect a read error. The chain employs TRBV10-3 and TRBJ1-6; D gene unclear. The CDR3 loop spans 16 amino acids. Germline CDR1 and CDR2: ENHRY and SYGVKD. CDR3 sequence: CAISERRDTSDSPLHF. The CDR3 region has the DNA TGTGCCATCAGTGAGCGTCGGGATACCAGTGATTCACCTCTCCACTTT.